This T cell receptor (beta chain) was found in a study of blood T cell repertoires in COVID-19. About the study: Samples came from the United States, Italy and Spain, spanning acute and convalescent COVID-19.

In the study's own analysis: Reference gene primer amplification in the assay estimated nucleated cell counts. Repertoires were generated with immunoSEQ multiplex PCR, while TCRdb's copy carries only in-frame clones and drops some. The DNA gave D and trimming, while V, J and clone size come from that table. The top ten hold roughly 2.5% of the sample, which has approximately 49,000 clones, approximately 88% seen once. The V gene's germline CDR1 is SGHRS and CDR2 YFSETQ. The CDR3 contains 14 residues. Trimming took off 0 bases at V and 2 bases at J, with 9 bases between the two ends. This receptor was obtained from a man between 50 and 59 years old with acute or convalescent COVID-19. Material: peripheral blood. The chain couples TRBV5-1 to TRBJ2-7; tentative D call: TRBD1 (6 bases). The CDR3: CASSLDRVTYEQYF. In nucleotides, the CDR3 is TGCGCCAGCAGCTTGGACAGGGTTACCTACGAGCAGTACTTC.